The clone carrying this T cell receptor (beta chain) came up many times. The target antigen is unknown. Uncontrolled infection, other autoimmune disease, pregnancy or lactation excluded patients. Source material for PBMCs was 10 ml fresh peripheral blood. Researchers amplified the TCR beta CDR3 regions from RNA transcripts. Initially, a first-round RT-PCR of the TCR CDR3 employed the HTBI primer set. A single record per CDR3 protein comes from TCRdb applying MiXCR to the multiplex PCR reads. The table lists around 560,000 distinct CDR3 sequences, 16% of them singletons. The data originate from a study of T cells in Graves' hyperthyroidism and ophthalmopathy. Study-level points and caveats: Expanded thyroid clonotypes (above 0.001) were mostly also found in blood. Using 13 V-J features, a model discriminated ophthalmopathy from stable hyperthyroidism.

Trimming removed 4 bases from V and 6 bases from J, with 13 bases in between. Germline lookup yields CDR1 MDHEN and CDR2 SYDVKM. The CDR3 is made up of 13 amino acids. The chain links TRBV28 to TRBJ2-7; no definite D call. This clonotype originated in a woman aged 18-29 years with Graves' hyperthyroidism. The sequencing input was blood. The CDR3 bases are TGTGCCAGCAGTTCAGGTCGGCGCAGCGAGCAGTACTTC. Translating gives CASSSGRRSEQYF.